This is a list of T cell receptor beta chains from one sample in a study of cytomegalovirus exposure and HLA in healthy donors. Profiling relied on immunoSEQ multiplex PCR, and the TCRdb table lists in-frame clones only, not all of them. The top ten clones hold over 0.9% of a sample with 300,000 to 350,000 clones, approximately 91% of them seen once. Specimen: PBMCs. The receptor set was obtained from a man aged 25 to 40 in good health and CMV-seronegative. CDR3s include the opening cysteine and the closing phenylalanine or tryptophan. Fields, in order: J gene, clone size, D gene, CDR3 length, V gene, CDR3 protein, CDR3 DNA. The D gene is left open where the match is weak. Not all rows give a size; the values are once, few, many and, for expanded clones, a class.

TRBJ1-5,-,TRBD1,14,TRBV4-1,CASSQVGGDQPQHF,TGCGCCAGCAGCCAAGTAGGGGGCGATCAGCCCCAGCATTTT
TRBJ2-2,-,TRBD1,15,TRBV19,CASSIGTGNTGELFF,TGTGCCAGTAGTATAGGGACAGGGAACACCGGGGAGCTGTTTTTT
TRBJ1-2,many,-,14,TRBV18,CASSPGASQYGYTF,TGTGCCAGCTCACCAGGCGCTAGTCAGTATGGCTACACCTTC
TRBJ2-2,-,-,16,TRBV7-6,CASSLRGRTNTGELFF,TGTGCCAGCAGCTTAAGGGGCAGAACGAACACCGGGGAGCTGTTTTTT
TRBJ2-4,-,-,12,TRBV29-1,CSVVRQQGVQYF,TGCAGCGTTGTACGGCAACAGGGAGTTCAGTACTTC
TRBJ1-1,-,-,12,TRBV7-9,CASMGGVLVAFF,TGTGCCAGCATGGGGGGGGTCCTGGTGGCTTTCTTT
TRBJ2-2,-,TRBD1,11,TRBV6-5,CASSQGVELFF,TGTGCCAGCAGCCAGGGGGTGGAGCTGTTTTTT
TRBJ2-5,-,TRBD1,14,TRBV13,CASSPGQEQETQYF,TGTGCCAGCAGCCCGGGACAGGAACAAGAGACCCAGTACTTC
TRBJ2-1,-,TRBD2,15,TRBV4-1,CASSPGTRAYNEQFF,TGCGCCAGCAGCCCAGGGACTAGAGCCTACAATGAGCAGTTCTTC
TRBJ2-5,-,-,13,TRBV13,CASSSLNQETQYF,TGTGCCAGCAGCTCCCTAAACCAAGAGACCCAGTACTTC
TRBJ1-2,few,-,15,TRBV19,CASKSGANRDYGYTF,TGTGCCAGTAAAAGCGGGGCTAACCGAGACTATGGCTACACCTTC
TRBJ2-5,-,-,12,TRBV15,CATSRPRETQYF,TGTGCCACCAGCAGACCGCGAGAGACCCAGTACTTC
TRBJ2-7,-,TRBD1,15,TRBV7-9,CASSRPGQGTYEQYF,TGTGCCAGCAGCCGACCGGGACAGGGCACCTACGAGCAGTACTTC
TRBJ2-7,-,TRBD1,15,TRBV11-2,CASSFDGTENYEQYF,TGTGCCAGCAGCTTCGACGGGACAGAGAATTACGAGCAGTACTTC